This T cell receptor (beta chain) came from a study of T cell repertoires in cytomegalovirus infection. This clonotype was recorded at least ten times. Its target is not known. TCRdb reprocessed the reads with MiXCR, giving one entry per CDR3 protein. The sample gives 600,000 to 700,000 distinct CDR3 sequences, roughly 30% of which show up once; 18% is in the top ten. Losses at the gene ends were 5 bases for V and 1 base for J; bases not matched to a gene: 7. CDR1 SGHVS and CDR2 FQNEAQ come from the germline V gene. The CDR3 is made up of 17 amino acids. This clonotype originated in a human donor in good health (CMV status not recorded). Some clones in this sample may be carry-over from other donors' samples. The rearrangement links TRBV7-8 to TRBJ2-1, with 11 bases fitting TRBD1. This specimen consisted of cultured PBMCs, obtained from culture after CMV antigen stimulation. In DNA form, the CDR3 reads TGTGCCAGCAGCCCGTACCGGGACAGGGGGTCCTACAATGAGCAGTTCTTC. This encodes CASSPYRDRGSYNEQFF.